Listed below are T cell receptor beta chains from one sample, sequenced in a study of blood T cell repertoires in COVID-19. Sequencing was performed with immunoSEQ multiplex PCR; in TCRdb, only in-frame clones are kept and a portion is missing. In the table there are approximately 120,000 clones, roughly 88% of which are singletons. The sequenced material came from peripheral blood. These receptors were obtained from an elderly woman with active or convalescent COVID-19. Both conserved end residues are part of each CDR3. D genes are given only for firm matches. Expanded clones are given a class, and other clones once, few, many or no size at all.

>TRBJ1-6|-|15|TRBV7-3|TRBD1
TGTGCCAGCAGCTCGTCAGGGGGCAGCGCTTCACCCCTCCACTTT
CASSSSGGSASPLHF
>TRBJ1-5|-|17|TRBV19|-
TGTGCCAGTAGTCCGACGTTGGGCTGGGTACAGTGGCAGCCCCAGCATTTT
CASSPTLGWVQWQPQHF
>TRBJ2-7|-|14|TRBV3-1/TRBV3-2|TRBD1
TGTGCCAGCAGCCTGGGACAGGGGGAACGTGAGCAGTACTTC
CASSLGQGEREQYF
>TRBJ2-5|-|16|TRBV6-2/TRBV6-3|TRBD2
TGTGCCAGCAGTTACTCTAGCGGGAGGGTTCAAGAGACCCAGTACTTC
CASSYSSGRVQETQYF
>TRBJ2-7|-|15|TRBV5-1|TRBD2
TGCGCCAGCAGCACGGGACTAGCGGAGAACTACGAGCAGTACTTC
CASSTGLAENYEQYF
>TRBJ1-2|-|15|TRBV19|TRBD1
TGTGCCAGTAGTTTTCGGACAGGCGCCATCTATGGCTACACCTTC
CASSFRTGAIYGYTF
>TRBJ1-1|-|14|TRBV28|-
TGTGCCAGCAGGTACGGGGTCATGAACACTGAAGCTTTCTTT
CASRYGVMNTEAFF
>TRBJ1-2|-|13|TRBV19|TRBD1
TGTGCCAGTAAGGTCAGGGGGGCCTATGGCTACACCTTC
CASKVRGAYGYTF
>TRBJ1-2|-|13|TRBV7-9|-
TGTGCCAGCAGCTGGGACACGCCTTATGGCTACACCTTC
CASSWDTPYGYTF
>TRBJ1-5|-|14|TRBV7-2|-
TGTGCCAGCAGCTTAGCTCGCTTTGGCCAGCCCCAGCATTTT
CASSLARFGQPQHF
>TRBJ2-2|-|15|TRBV2|TRBD2
TGTGCCAGCAGTTTGAGCGGGACTCACACCGGGGAGCTGTTTTTT
CASSLSGTHTGELFF
>TRBJ2-1|-|15|TRBV28|TRBD1
TGTGCCAGCAGCCGACCTCAGGGGGCGTACAATGAGCAGTTCTTC
CASSRPQGAYNEQFF
>TRBJ2-7|once|15|TRBV7-9|TRBD1
TGTGCCAGCAGCTTAGAAGACAGGGCAGAATACGAGCAGTACTTC
CASSLEDRAEYEQYF
>TRBJ1-5|-|16|TRBV5-8|TRBD1
TGTGCCAGCAGCCAGCGGGACAGGGGAAGCAATCAGCCCCAGCATTTT
CASSQRDRGSNQPQHF
>TRBJ1-1|-|16|TRBV5-1|-
TGCGCCAGCAGCGGATCCGTTTCCGGGATGAACACTGAAGCTTTCTTT
CASSGSVSGMNTEAFF
>TRBJ1-2|-|16|TRBV5-1|TRBD1
TGCGCCAGCAGCTTCTCGACAGTGACAGGGTTCGATGGCTACACCTTC
CASSFSTVTGFDGYTF
>TRBJ2-7|-|12|TRBV28|TRBD2
TGTGCCAGCGAGGGCGGGGGTACCACCCCGTACTTC
CASEGGGTTPYF
>TRBJ2-2|-|18|TRBV19|TRBD1
TGTGCCACAGCTCGACAGGGGGGGGTATGGGACTTCACCGGGGAGCTGTTTTTT
CATARQGGVWDFTGELFF